These 23 T cell receptor beta chains were sequenced from one sample in a study of T cells in Graves' hyperthyroidism and ophthalmopathy. The investigators amplified TCR beta CDR3 regions from RNA transcripts. Using the HTBI primer set, a first-round RT-PCR was run on the TCR CDR3. TCRdb processed the multiplex PCR reads anew with MiXCR; each CDR3 protein has one entry. Here the sample spans approximately 590,000 distinct CDR3 sequences, less than 20% being singletons. What was sequenced was blood. Every receptor here comes from a woman aged 25 to 39 with Graves' hyperthyroidism.

In this sample, this clonotype turned up a few times. V usage is TRBV19 and J usage is TRBJ1-1; D is undetermined. Per the germline V gene, CDR1 is LNHDA and CDR2 is SQIVND (reference sequence). The CDR3 extends over 12 amino acids. V lost 8 bases to trimming and J lost 3 bases, with 10 bases between them. CDR3 amino acids: CASQVDHTEAFF. CDR3 nucleotide sequence: TGTGCCAGTCAGGTCGATCACACTGAAGCTTTCTTT. The variable domain in full, with the rest retrieved from reference TRBV19 and TRBJ1-1, is DGGITQSPKYLFRKEGQNVTLSCEQNLNHDAMYWYRQDPGQGLRLIYYSQIVNDFQKGDIAEGYSVSREKKESFPLTVTSAQKNPTAFYLCASQVDHTEAFFGQGTRLTVV.

This clonotype was counted many times. J is TRBJ2-2 and V is TRBV5-1; D remains unclear. The CDR3 contains 14 residues. Germline CDR1 is SGHRS and CDR2 is YFSETQ. V was cut by 0 bases and J by 6 bases, with 9 bases left in between. In DNA, the CDR3 is TGCGCCAGCAGCTTGGACGGGTTCTCCGGGGAGCTGTTTTTT. Translated: CASSLDGFSGELFF.

This chain uses TRBV28 with TRBJ2-6; TRBD1 aligns across 12 bases. Germline V gives CDR1 MDHEN, CDR2 SYDVKM. J was trimmed by 0 bases and V by 6 bases; bases with no gene match: 12. The CDR3 runs 20 residues. CDR3 protein: CASSTAGTGGRSSGANVLTF. DNA for the CDR3: TGTGCCAGCAGCACGGCCGGGACAGGGGGCAGAAGCTCTGGGGCCAACGTCCTGACTTTC.

This clonotype was recorded at least ten times. V and J are TRBV30 and TRBJ1-1; possible D gene TRBD1, 6 bases. This CDR3 is built from 13 residues. V lost 1 base and J 6 bases, leaving 12 bases between the germline ends. Germline V gene lookup returns CDR1 GTSNPN and CDR2 SVGIG (reference sequence). As DNA, the CDR3 is TGTGCCTGGAGTGCAGGGGACTTCCCTGAAGCTTTCTTT. As protein: CAWSAGDFPEAFF.

The rearrangement links TRBV9 to TRBJ1-4; D is ambiguous. Trimming removed 3 bases from V and 5 bases from J, with 8 bases in between. From germline, CDR1 is SGDLS and CDR2 YYNGEE. The CDR3 runs 13 residues. The CDR3 sequence: CASSGLPNEKLFF. Written as DNA, the CDR3 is TGTGCCAGCAGCGGCCTGCCAAATGAAAAACTGTTTTTT.

This clonotype came up many times. This sequence joins TRBV2 and TRBJ2-1; D gene ambiguous. The V gene lost 5 bases and the J gene lost 7 bases, with 12 bases spanning the gap. CDR1 and CDR2 (germline): SNHLY, FYNNEI. This CDR3 region has 13 residues. The CDR3 is CASSSKKVNEQFF. The CDR3 region has the DNA TGTGCCAGCAGTTCCAAGAAGGTAAATGAGCAGTTCTTC. Full variable domain (outside the CDR3, taken from reference TRBV2 and TRBJ2-1): EPEVTQTPSHQVTQMGQEVILRCVPISNHLYFYWYRQILGQKVEFLVSFYNNEISEKSEIFDDQFSVERPDGSNFTLKIRSTKLEDSAMYFCASSSKKVNEQFFGPGTRLTVL.

This chain's CDR3 is CASRVRTGQTPYEQYF. The CDR3 DNA sequence: TGTGCCAGCAGGGTACGTACAGGGCAGACTCCCTACGAGCAGTACTTC. The V gene is TRBV6-1, the J gene TRBJ2-7; possible D gene TRBD1, 6 bases. The CDR3 totals 16 residues. V was clipped by 6 bases and J by 2 bases, with 20 bases between them. The V gene's germline CDR1 is MNHNS and CDR2 SASEGT.

This clonotype has a count of ten or more. The gene calls are TRBV11-2 and TRBJ1-5; D perhaps matches TRBD1 (6 bases). Germline V gene lookup returns CDR1 SGHAT and CDR2 FQNNGV. Trimming shortened V by 1 base and J by 6 bases, and 10 bases separated the two germline ends. The CDR3 has 14 amino acids. CDR3 in amino acids: CASSLVGGGQPQHF. The CDR3 bases are TGTGCCAGCAGCTTAGTAGGGGGGGGTCAGCCCCAGCATTTT.

This chain links TRBV18 with TRBJ2-7; possible D gene TRBD2, 6 bases. Germline assignment: CDR1 KGHSH and CDR2 LQKENI. V lost 4 bases and J 7 bases, leaving 17 bases between the germline ends. The CDR3 runs to 14 residues. The CDR3 sequence: CASSLSGSAEEQYF. As DNA, the CDR3 is TGTGCCAGCTCACTTAGCGGCAGCGCAGAGGAGCAGTACTTC.

The V and J genes are TRBV11-2 and TRBJ2-7; 13 nucleotides agree with TRBD2. The J call may be faulty, since TRBJ2-1 better matches the DNA end. CDR1 and CDR2 from the germline V gene are SGHAT and FQNNGV. The CDR3 consists of 19 residues. Here the CDR3 DNA reads TGTGCCAGCAGCTTATCTCCGGAGCGGGGACTAGCGGGATTATACGAGCAGTTCTTC. Its translation: CASSLSPERGLAGLYEQFF.

This clonotype was detected many times. The chain uses TRBV11-1 and TRBJ2-1; D is possibly TRBD2 (6 bases). Between the trimmed V and J ends, which lost 3 bases and 9 bases, there was a span of 21 bases. The CDR3 consists of 16 residues. Looked up from germline, CDR1 is SGHAT and CDR2 is FQDESV (reference sequence). The CDR3 region is CASSFFKSPQGGEQFF. The CDR3 DNA follows: TGTGCCAGCAGCTTTTTCAAGAGCCCTCAGGGAGGTGAGCAGTTCTTC.

This clonotype was seen many times. The chain links TRBV20-1 to TRBJ2-3; D is tentatively TRBD1 or TRBD2 (5 bases each). CDR1 and CDR2 (germline): DFQATT, SNEGSKA (reference sequence). The CDR3 is made up of 14 amino acids. V lost 6 bases and J lost 2, with 15 bases in between. The CDR3 is CSASGGGPTDTQYF. CDR3 nucleotides: TGCAGTGCATCCGGTGGGGGTCCCACAGATACGCAGTATTTT.

Regarding this clonotype: A much larger clone lies one base from this, so it may be a read error. The chain has TRBV15 and TRBJ2-1; TRBD2 matches at 8 bases. The CDR3 has 15 amino acids. Per the germline V gene, CDR1 is LNHNV and CDR2 is YYDKDF (reference sequence). CDR3 sequence reads: CVTSTRAGVGGEQFF. The CDR3 DNA is TGTGTCACCAGCACCCGAGCGGGAGTGGGCGGTGAGCAGTTCTTC.

A few counts support this clonotype. A much bigger clone sits one base away, suggesting this may be a read error. This chain uses TRBV11-3 with TRBJ2-1; TRBD2 aligns across 12 bases. Germline V gene data show CDR1 as SGHNT and CDR2 as YENEEA. The CDR3 has 15 residues. This chain's CDR3 is CASSDGLAGRNEQLF. DNA for the CDR3: TGTGCCAGCAGCGATGGACTAGCGGGACGCAATGAGCAGCTCTTC.

The chain combines TRBV3-1 with TRBJ2-3, with D tentatively TRBD1 (6 bases). The length of the CDR3 is 18 residues. The germline V and J ends were trimmed by 3 bases and 0 bases, with 19 bases remaining between them. Per germline, CDR1 LGHDT and CDR2 YNNKEL (reference sequence). CDR3 bases: TGTGCCAGCAGCCACGCGACAGGAATCGGATTTAGCACAGATACGCAGTATTTT. Its protein is CASSHATGIGFSTDTQYF.

The rearrangement uses TRBV15 and TRBJ1-5; no clear D. The CDR3 contains 15 residues. CDR1 LNHNV and CDR2 YYDKDF come from the germline V gene (reference sequence). The V end lost 1 base, the J end lost 2 bases, and 9 bases lay between the germline ends. The CDR3 nucleotides read TGTGCCACCAGCAGAGTAAGTCAGGGCAATCAGCCCCAGCATTTT. Translating gives CATSRVSQGNQPQHF. The whole variable domain, filled in from reference TRBV15 and TRBJ1-5, reads DAMVIQNPRYQVTQFGKPVTLSCSQTLNHNVMYWYQQKSSQAPKLLFHYYDKDFNNEADTPDNFQSRRPNTSFCFLDIRSPGLGDTAMYLCATSRVSQGNQPQHFGDGTRLSIL.

The CDR3, as DNA: TGTGCCAGCAGCTTGGAAAAGGGGTATAATTCACCCCTCCACTTT. Translation gives CASSLEKGYNSPLHF. The chain couples TRBV5-6 to TRBJ1-6; tentative D call: TRBD1 (5 bases). CDR1 is SGHDT, CDR2 YYEEEE, per germline. This CDR3 region has 15 residues. V was trimmed by 0 bases and J by 4 bases, leaving 8 bases between them.

This clonotype was seen more than once but under ten times. The chain couples TRBV6-5 to TRBJ2-1; the D gene is possibly TRBD1 (6 bases). The CDR3 is 15 residues long. Trimming left V 2 bases short and J 3 bases short, with 11 bases between. Germline V CDR1 and CDR2: MNHEY, SVGAGI. CDR3 bases: TGTGCCAGCAGTTACCAGGGGCCCTACTACAATGAGCAGTTCTTC. This sequence encodes CASSYQGPYYNEQFF.

This clonotype was seen a few times. This chain uses TRBV20-1 with TRBJ1-5; 12 bases line up with TRBD1. V lost 5 bases, J lost 7 bases, and 12 bases stayed unmatched. The germline gives CDR1 DFQATT, CDR2 SNEGSKA (reference sequence). This CDR3 has 16 residues. The CDR3 region is CSALTWDRGLEQPQHF. CDR3 coding DNA: TGCAGTGCTCTGACCTGGGACAGGGGGCTCGAACAGCCCCAGCATTTT.

This clonotype was observed many times. The chain is built from TRBV29-1 and TRBJ2-5; 7 bases match TRBD2. The CDR3 runs to 12 residues. Unmatched junction bases numbered 0, after V lost 1 base and J lost 4 bases. CDR1 is SQVTM, CDR2 ANQGSEA, per germline. This CDR3 is CSVEGGGETQYF. In nucleotides, the CDR3 is TGCAGCGTTGAAGGGGGGGGAGAGACCCAGTACTTC. Supplemented by reference TRBV29-1 and TRBJ2-5, the full variable domain reads SAVISQKPSRDICQRGTSLTIQCQVDSQVTMMFWYRQQPGQSLTLIATANQGSEATYESGFVIDKFPISRPNLTFSTLTVSNMSPEDSSIYLCSVEGGGETQYFGPGTRLLVL.

This clonotype was counted between two and nine times. The chain uses TRBV7-9 and TRBJ2-1; 9 bases are a match to TRBD1. The CDR3 contains 20 residues. Germline lookup yields CDR1 SEHNR and CDR2 FQNEAQ (reference sequence). The trim removed 6 bases at V and 5 bases at J, leaving 23 bases unmatched. CDR3 in amino acids: CASRTPGQGLGGTIDNEQFF. Here the CDR3 DNA reads TGTGCCAGCAGGACGCCGGGACAGGGTTTAGGCGGGACAATCGACAATGAGCAGTTCTTC.

The rearrangement uses TRBV10-3 and TRBJ2-3; 11 bases agree with TRBD2. The V gene's germline CDR1 is ENHRY and CDR2 SYGVKD. The CDR3 spans 16 residues. The trim removed 2 bases at V and 8 bases at J, leaving 9 bases unmatched. CDR3 nucleotide sequence: TGTGCCATCAGTGAGACTAGCGGGAGCTGGGCCAGTACGCAGTATTTT. Amino acid sequence: CAISETSGSWASTQYF.

The chain joins TRBV20-1 to TRBJ1-1; D might be TRBD1 (6 bases). The CDR3 length is 13 residues. Per germline, CDR1 DFQATT and CDR2 SNEGSKA (reference sequence). The V end was cut by 3 bases, the J end by 3 bases, with 11 bases between. This CDR3 is CSASTGWDTEAFF. CDR3 DNA sequence: TGCAGTGCTAGTACAGGGTGGGACACTGAAGCTTTCTTT.